This T cell receptor beta chain came from a study of human versus mouse CDR3 diversity and MHC coevolution. Profiled with immunoSEQ multiplex PCR; TCRdb holds only in-frame clones, not every one. The sample yields 55,000 to 65,000 clones, 94% seen once. Sequenced sample: naive CD4+ T cells from blood. Documented subset: CD45RO-negative CD62L-positive naive CD4 T cells. The receptor was derived from a person aged 55-75 years in good health.

The CDR3 loop is CAWSVPRDTEETQYF. The DNA of the CDR3 is TGTGCCTGGAGTGTCCCCCGGGACACCGAAGAGACCCAGTACTTC. The chain combines TRBV30 with TRBJ2-5; D is possibly TRBD1 (6 bases). V lost 0 bases to trimming and J lost 3 bases, with 14 bases between them. The germline V gene has CDR1 GTSNPN and CDR2 SVGIG (reference sequence). CDR3 length: 15 amino acids.